A single sample gave rise to the 9 T cell receptor beta chains below, sequenced in a study of OX40 agonist ivuxolimab in advanced cancers. Clones were sequenced by immunoSEQ multiplex PCR, and TCRdb holds only the in-frame ones, with some missing. Counted here are about 50,000 clones, roughly nine tenths occurring once; the ten biggest clones make up 5% to 7%. Sequencing was performed on CD4+ or CD8+ T cells sorted from blood, taken in a trial of the OX40 agonist ivuxolimab. The receptors were gathered from an adult with an advanced solid tumor such as melanoma, head and neck, liver or kidney cancer.

The CDR3 nucleotides are TGTGCCAGTAGTCCGACAGGGCACACTGAAGCTTTCTTT. Its translation: CASSPTGHTEAFF. The chain uses TRBV19 and TRBJ1-1; 7 nucleotides match TRBD1. Germline V lookup: CDR1 LNHDA, CDR2 SQIVND (reference sequence). The CDR3 has 13 residues. After removal of 5 bases from V and 3 bases from J, the junction contained 3 bases not matched to a gene.

This chain links TRBV4-1 with TRBJ2-5; TRBD2 might be the D (6 bases). The CDR3 length is 18 residues. V was shortened by 3 bases and J by 5 bases, with 25 bases between the two germline ends. The germline V gene encodes CDR1 MGHRA and CDR2 YSYEKL. The CDR3: CASSQPSSTRQWSETQYF. In DNA form, the CDR3 reads TGCGCCAGCAGCCAGCCCTCTTCGACTAGACAGTGGTCCGAGACCCAGTACTTC.

The chain links TRBV28 to TRBJ1-1; the D is unclear. The CDR3 contains 13 residues. The ends were cut back, 5 bases at V and 0 bases at J, with 7 bases in the middle. The V gene's germline CDR1 is MDHEN and CDR2 SYDVKM. DNA for the CDR3: TGTGCCAGCAGTCGTACAGTGAACACTGAAGCTTTCTTT. Its translation: CASSRTVNTEAFF.

V and J are TRBV9 and TRBJ2-1; a possible D gene is TRBD2 (6 bases). The V end was cut by 3 bases, the J end by 8 bases, with 24 bases between. The germline V gene has CDR1 SGDLS and CDR2 YYNGEE. CDR3 length equals 17 residues. Written as DNA, the CDR3 is TGTGCCAGCAGCGGCCTAGACGGGACTCCCGGGATCGATGAGCAGTTCTTC. This sequence encodes CASSGLDGTPGIDEQFF. The full variable domain, completed using reference TRBV9 and TRBJ2-1, is DSGVTQTPKHLITATGQRVTLRCSPRSGDLSVYWYQQSLDQGLQFLIQYYNGEERAKGNILERFSAQQFPDLHSELNLSSLELGDSALYFCASSGLDGTPGIDEQFFGPGTRLTVL.

The chain joins TRBV5-5 to TRBJ1-5; D remains ambiguous. The ends were cut back, 4 bases at V and 7 bases at J, with 12 bases in the middle. The CDR3 is made up of 13 amino acids. Germline assignment: CDR1 SGHKS and CDR2 YYEKEE (reference sequence). CDR3 sequence: CASSLTLGQPQHF. The CDR3 coding sequence is TGTGCCAGCAGCCTGACTCTGGGACAGCCCCAGCATTTT.

The V gene is TRBV30, the J gene TRBJ1-1; 8 positions match TRBD1. The V gene end was trimmed by 7 bases and the J gene end by 11 bases; junction bases not matched to a gene: 18. The CDR3 length is 14 residues. The germline gives CDR1 GTSNPN, CDR2 SVGIG (reference sequence). Here the CDR3 DNA reads TGTGCCTCGGACAGGGCGCAGGTTTGGCTTGAGGCTTTCTTT. This encodes CASDRAQVWLEAFF. The full variable domain, with the rest looked up from reference TRBV30 and TRBJ1-1, is SQTIHQWPATLVQPVGSPLSLECTVEGTSNPNLYWYRQAAGRGLQLLFYSVGIGQISSEVPQNLSASRPQDRQFILSSKKLLLSDSGFYLCASDRAQVWLEAFFGQGTRLTVV.

The chain is built from TRBV19 and TRBJ2-1; D is unresolved. CDR3 length equals 13 residues. Germline CDR1 is LNHDA and CDR2 is SQIVND (reference sequence). Trimming took off 4 bases at V and 4 bases at J, with 8 bases between the two ends. CDR3 nucleotide sequence: TGTGCCAGTAGTACCTCGATGTACAATGAGCAGTTCTTC. Translated: CASSTSMYNEQFF.

The V and J genes are TRBV13 and TRBJ2-5; TRBD2 aligns across 7 bases. The germline V gene has CDR1 PRHDT and CDR2 FYEKMQ (reference sequence). The CDR3 length is 15 residues. V lost 5 bases, J lost 1 base, and 7 bases stayed unmatched. CDR3: CASSQRLAFQETQYF. Written as DNA, the CDR3 is TGTGCCAGCAGCCAACGACTAGCTTTCCAAGAGACCCAGTACTTC.

V usage is TRBV18 and J usage is TRBJ1-4, with D unclear. The germline V and J ends were trimmed by 2 bases and 0 bases, with 4 bases remaining between them. Germline loops: CDR1 KGHSH, CDR2 LQKENI. The CDR3 consists of 14 residues. The CDR3 region is CASSPGATNEKLFF. As DNA, the CDR3 is TGTGCCAGCTCACCAGGCGCAACTAATGAAAAACTGTTTTTT.